Sequencing of this TCR beta chain was carried out in a study of spatial heterogeneity in lung cancer. Overall study: Correlation of TCR transcript counts in tumor regions with a T cell module score from matched bulk RNA-seq was strong.

On each TCR cDNA molecule, a unique molecular identifier was present. TCRdb passed the 5' RACE reads through MiXCR, listing each CDR3 protein once. The sample has a few thousand distinct CDR3 sequences; about 5.4% are singletons. Within the sample, this clonotype is medium-sized. Antigen specificity is unknown. Time point specified: sample taken at primary tumor resection. Untreated early-stage non-small cell lung cancer patients, approximately 79 in total, were the donors. Tumor, nontumor lung or frozen PBMC supplied whole RNA, sequenced without sorting. Study-level points and caveats: Counts that tracked tumor mutation counts were those of expanded intratumoral alpha and beta TCRs.

With 3 bases clipped from V and 3 bases from J, the junction kept 1 base outside the gene matches. CDR3 length equals 13 residues. Germline V CDR1 and CDR2: SGHRS, YFSETQ. This chain uses TRBV5-1 with TRBJ1-1, with 8 bases identical to TRBD1. The source is a female donor with early-stage non-small cell lung cancer. The sequences come from lung tumor tissue, collected at surgery. This CDR3 is CASSSQGDTEAFF. The CDR3 DNA follows: TGCGCCAGCAGCTCACAGGGGGACACTGAAGCTTTCTTT.